This T cell receptor beta chain was identified during a study of PD-1 blockade in classical Hodgkin lymphoma. Study overall: It was nivolumab at 3 mg/kg, given intravenously every 2 weeks, that patients received.

Libraries were prepared by immunoSEQ multiplex PCR; TCRdb keeps only in-frame clonotypes and omits some of them. The table has roughly 60,000 clones, 90% seen once; the top ten hold over 9.5%. Every one of the patients relapsed after autologous stem cell transplantation (brentuximab vedotin exposure was variable). A word on this clone: As yet, its antigen is unknown.

Whole-study results and caveats: Only CD4+ TCR diversity, not CD8+, had risen significantly by C4D1.

This TCR came from a human donor with classical Hodgkin lymphoma. The sample consisted of peripheral blood mononuclear cells (PBMCs), taken at baseline.

CDR3 protein: CASSYATSGSYEQYF. CDR3 in DNA: TGTGCCAGCAGTTATGCGACTAGCGGCTCCTACGAGCAGTACTTC. This chain joins TRBV6-5 and TRBJ2-7; 9 bases align to TRBD2. This CDR3 contains 15 residues. The germline gives CDR1 MNHEY, CDR2 SVGAGI. V gave up 3 bases and J gave up 0 bases; unmatched junction bases: 3.